The next 17 T cell receptor beta chains were all read from a single sample in a study of CXCR3-negative and CXCR3-positive naive CD8 T cells. Libraries of TRB cDNA were made by 5' RACE and carried UMIs. Using the 5' RACE reads, TCRdb records one entry per CDR3 protein without DNA. Its table lists about 5,800 distinct CDR3 sequences. The source material was naive CXCR3- CD8+ T cells from blood. Subset denoted: CD45RO-CCR7+CD27+CD95- naive CD8+ T cells lacking CXCR3 (TNR3-). These receptors were collected from a human donor in good health. Some clones in this sample may be carry-over from other donors' samples.

By frequency, this clonotype is medium-sized (0.01 to 0.1%). The CDR3 loop reads CSVGAETRHSNQPQHF. The chain combines TRBV29-1 with TRBJ1-5; there is no DNA to check the TCRdb D call of TRBD1. The CDR3 contains 16 residues. Germline V CDR1 and CDR2: SQVTM, ANQGSEA.

The chain has TRBV7-6 and TRBJ2-1; without DNA, the TCRdb call of TRBD1 cannot be checked. The germline CDR1 and CDR2 sequences are SGHVS and FNYEAQ. This CDR3 contains 15 residues. The CDR3 here is CASSLYPGSSDWGFF. Together with reference TRBV7-6 and TRBJ2-1, the CDR3 gives the full variable domain: GAGVSQSPRYKVTKRGQDVALRCDPISGHVSLYWYRQALGQGPEFLTYFNYEAQQDKSGLPNDRFSAERPEGSISTLTIQRTEQRDSAMYRCASSLYPGSSDWGFFGPGTRLTVL.

This sequence joins TRBV12-3 or TRBV12-4 and TRBJ1-4. The CDR3 spans 15 residues. CDR3 sequence reads: CASSPAGLFDEKLFF.

J is TRBJ1-1 and V is TRBV5-1. The CDR3 has 14 amino acids. Germline-derived CDR1 and CDR2 are SGHRS and YFSETQ. The CDR3 spells CASSLANAGTEAFF.

This clonotype is deemed medium-sized by its frequency. V and J are TRBV29-1 and TRBJ2-1; TCRdb lists TRBD1, though no DNA is available to test this call. The CDR3 runs to 14 residues. Germline V lookup: CDR1 SQVTM, CDR2 ANQGSEA. The CDR3 reads CSVDGTGIYNEQFF.

The chain carries TRBV29-1 and TRBJ1-2; TCRdb picks TRBD1, but there is no DNA to check that call. CDR3 length equals 14 residues. Germline V lookup: CDR1 SQVTM, CDR2 ANQGSEA. The CDR3 loop reads CSVDREDRAYGYTF.

This chain joins TRBV2 and TRBJ1-2. The germline V gene encodes CDR1 SNHLY and CDR2 FYNNEI. The CDR3 loop spans 16 amino acids. This CDR3 reads CASSEALAGLAYGYTF. Full variable domain (rest looked up from reference TRBV2 and TRBJ1-2): EPEVTQTPSHQVTQMGQEVILRCVPISNHLYFYWYRQILGQKVEFLVSFYNNEISEKSEIFDDQFSVERPDGSNFTLKIRSTKLEDSAMYFCASSEALAGLAYGYTFGSGTRLTVV.

The chain recombines TRBV5-1 with TRBJ1-1; TCRdb outputs TRBD1, but without DNA this stays unchecked. The CDR3 contains 14 residues. CDR1 is SGHRS and CDR2 is YFSETQ in the germline V gene. CDR3 region: CASSLEGGSTEAFF.

By frequency, this clonotype is medium-sized. The chain uses TRBV4-3 and TRBJ2-3. The CDR3 sequence is 15 residues long. From germline, CDR1 is LGHNA and CDR2 YSLEER. The CDR3 region is CASSQDGRLTDTQYF.

The J gene is TRBJ2-1, the V gene TRBV30; TCRdb proposes TRBD2, but this gene call is untestable without DNA. The CDR3 has 16 amino acids. Germline CDR1 and CDR2: GTSNPN and SVGIG (reference sequence). CDR3: CAWRERAGVRWNEQFF. The whole variable domain, filled in from reference TRBV30 and TRBJ2-1, reads SQTIHQWPATLVQPVGSPLSLECTVEGTSNPNLYWYRQAAGRGLQLLFYSVGIGQISSEVPQNLSASRPQDRQFILSSKKLLLSDSGFYLCAWRERAGVRWNEQFFGPGTRLTVL.

The chain combines TRBV19 with TRBJ2-7; with no DNA, the TCRdb D assignment of TRBD2 cannot be verified. Germline V gene lookup returns CDR1 LNHDA and CDR2 SQIVND (reference sequence). The CDR3 is made up of 14 amino acids. The CDR3 reads CASSMVLADYEQYF. Based on the CDR3 plus reference TRBV19 and TRBJ2-7, the full variable domain is DGGITQSPKYLFRKEGQNVTLSCEQNLNHDAMYWYRQDPGQGLRLIYYSQIVNDFQKGDIAEGYSVSREKKESFPLTVTSAQKNPTAFYLCASSMVLADYEQYFGPGTRLTVT.

This clonotype is classed as medium-sized by frequency. The chain carries TRBV7-2 and TRBJ2-7. The CDR3 contains 13 residues. The germline V gene encodes CDR1 SGHTA and CDR2 FQGNSA. The CDR3: CASSLIFSYEQYF.

V is TRBV2 and J is TRBJ2-3; TCRdb names TRBD2, which stays unverified in the absence of DNA. Germline CDR1 is SNHLY and CDR2 is FYNNEI. The CDR3 is 14 residues long. The CDR3 sequence: CASSGPSRTDTQYF.

The CDR3 region is CASSGEIRAGELFF. The chain joins TRBV5-1 to TRBJ2-2; TCRdb outputs TRBD2, but without DNA this stays unchecked. The germline CDR1 and CDR2 sequences are SGHRS and YFSETQ. The CDR3 is 14 amino acids.

This clonotype shows up as medium-sized by frequency. This chain's CDR3 is CASSQELTYEQYF. The rearrangement joins TRBV4-1 to TRBJ2-7. CDR3 length equals 13 residues. Germline V gene sequence: CDR1 MGHRA, CDR2 YSYEKL.

Judged by frequency, this clonotype is medium-sized (0.01 to 0.1%). The V call is TRBV6-2 or TRBV6-3, the J call TRBJ2-7. The CDR3 sequence is 13 residues long. CDR1 is MNHEY, CDR2 SVGEGT, per germline. The CDR3 spells CASSYDFSYEQYF.

The chain links TRBV7-3 to TRBJ2-1; with no DNA, the TCRdb D assignment of TRBD2 cannot be verified. CDR1 and CDR2 from the germline V gene are SGHTA and FQGTGA. This CDR3 has 15 residues. The CDR3: CASSVDTGGGNEQFF.